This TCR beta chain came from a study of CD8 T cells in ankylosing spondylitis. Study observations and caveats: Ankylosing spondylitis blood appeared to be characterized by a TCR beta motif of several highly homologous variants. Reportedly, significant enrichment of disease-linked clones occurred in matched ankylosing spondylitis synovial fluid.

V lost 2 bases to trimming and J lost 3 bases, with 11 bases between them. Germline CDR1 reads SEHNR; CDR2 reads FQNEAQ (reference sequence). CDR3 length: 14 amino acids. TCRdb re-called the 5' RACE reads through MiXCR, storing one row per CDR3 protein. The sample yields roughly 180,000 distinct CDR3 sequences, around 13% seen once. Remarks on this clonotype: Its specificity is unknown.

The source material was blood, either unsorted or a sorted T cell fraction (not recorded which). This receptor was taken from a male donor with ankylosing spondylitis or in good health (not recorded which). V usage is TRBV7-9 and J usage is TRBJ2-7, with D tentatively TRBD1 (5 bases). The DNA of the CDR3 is TGTGCCAGCAGCTTACCAGGGCCGGACTACGAGCAGTACTTC. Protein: CASSLPGPDYEQYF.